The 32 T cell receptor beta chains reported below all come from one sample, sequenced in a study of blood T cell dynamics during melanoma immunotherapy. Method: immunoSEQ multiplex PCR; TCRdb's copy keeps in-frame clones and lacks some. The sample lists 7,000 to 8,500 clones; around nine tenths were seen once. The sample's time point: week 3, after first cycle of checkpoint inhibitor. The sequencing used blood, collected from a patient treated with checkpoint blockade. The source is a human donor with melanoma.

CDR3 DNA sequence: TGTGCCACCTGGGGACATTCAACCTATGGCTACACCTTC. Protein sequence: CATWGHSTYGYTF. J is TRBJ1-2 and V is TRBV6-1; a weak D match, TRBD1 (6 bases). Trimming pared 10 bases from V and 4 bases from J, leaving 16 bases between. This CDR3 has 13 residues. The V gene's germline CDR1 is MNHNS and CDR2 SASEGT.

CDR3 nucleotides: TGTGCCAGCAGCCAGGGGGCTTTGAACACTGAAGCTTTCTTT. Translation: CASSQGALNTEAFF. The V gene is TRBV7-9, the J gene TRBJ1-1, with TRBD1 identical over 8 bases. J lost 0 bases, V lost 5 bases, and 2 bases had no gene match. CDR3 length: 14 residues. CDR1 is SEHNR, CDR2 FQNEAQ, per germline (reference sequence).

J is TRBJ2-7 and V is TRBV9; TRBD1 matches 8 bases. V lost 4 bases to trimming and J lost 7 bases; unmatched junction nucleotides: 7. The CDR3 is 13 amino acids. CDR1 and CDR2 from the germline V gene are SGDLS and YYNGEE. The CDR3 loop reads CASSPGTGREQYF. DNA of the CDR3: TGTGCCAGCAGCCCCGGGACAGGCCGAGAGCAGTACTTC.

This chain uses TRBV19 with TRBJ1-1; D unresolved. Trimming shortened V by 5 bases and J by 0 bases, and 4 bases separated the two germline ends. The CDR3 is 12 amino acids. Germline CDR1 reads LNHDA; CDR2 reads SQIVND (reference sequence). The CDR3 bases are TGTGCCAGTAGTCAGGTGAACACTGAAGCTTTCTTT. It specifies CASSQVNTEAFF.

The V call is TRBV19, the J call TRBJ1-3; D is unresolved. Trimming left V 0 bases short and J 0 bases short, with 9 bases between. The CDR3 spans 16 residues. Germline V CDR1 and CDR2: LNHDA, SQIVND (reference sequence). The DNA of the CDR3 is TGTGCCAGTAGTATAGATCGGCTTACCTCTGGAAACACCATATATTTT. Its translation is CASSIDRLTSGNTIYF.

The chain links TRBV28 to TRBJ2-5; D tentatively fits TRBD1 or TRBD2 (6 bases each). This CDR3 is 17 amino acids long. Trimming left V 5 bases short and J 5 bases short, with 24 bases between. The germline gives CDR1 MDHEN, CDR2 SYDVKM. CDR3 sequence (DNA): TGTGCCAGCAGTCCCCAAGGAGGGAGCAGGGGAGCGGAGACCCAGTACTTC. Translation: CASSPQGGSRGAETQYF. The full variable domain, its missing parts supplied by reference TRBV28 and TRBJ2-5, is DVKVTQSSRYLVKRTGEKVFLECVQDMDHENMFWYRQDPGLGLRLIYFSYDVKMKEKGDIPEGYSVSREKKERFSLILESASTNQTSMYLCASSPQGGSRGAETQYFGPGTRLLVL.

The genes are TRBV7-2 and TRBJ2-7; weak D call: TRBD2 (6 bases). CDR3 size: 12 residues. Germline V lookup: CDR1 SGHTA, CDR2 FQGNSA. V lost 8 bases, J lost 5 bases, and 13 bases lay in between. The CDR3 loop reads CASGFGTDEQYF. The DNA for the CDR3 is TGTGCCAGCGGGTTCGGGACTGACGAGCAGTACTTC.

This rearrangement joins TRBV11-1 to TRBJ2-5; TRBD1 might be the D (6 bases). The DNA end lines up better with TRBJ2-7; the J call may be wrong. The CDR3 is made up of 15 amino acids. CDR1 SGHAT and CDR2 FQDESV come from the germline V gene (reference sequence). The CDR3 coding sequence is TGTGCCAGCAGCTCGACAGGTTCCTTCTCCTACGAGCAGTACTTC. Its translation is CASSSTGSFSYEQYF.

V and J are TRBV5-1 and TRBJ2-1; no clear D gene. Trimming shortened V by 5 bases and J by 5 bases, and 8 bases separated the two germline ends. Germline V gene data show CDR1 as SGHRS and CDR2 as YFSETQ. The CDR3 length is 12 residues. The chain's CDR3 is CASRQANNEQFF. The DNA for the CDR3 is TGCGCCAGCAGACAAGCGAACAATGAGCAGTTCTTC.

CDR3 sequence reads: CASTTQGVTYEQYF. CDR3 sequence (DNA): TGTGCCAGCACCACCCAGGGGGTAACCTACGAGCAGTACTTC. The rearrangement uses TRBV2 and TRBJ2-5, with 7 bases lining up with TRBD1. The last part of the DNA fits TRBJ2-7 better; the J call may be wrong. CDR1 and CDR2 from the germline V gene are SNHLY and FYNNEI. CDR3 length: 14 residues.

The chain uses TRBV7-3 and TRBJ1-2; D is ambiguous. V lost 2 bases, J lost 5 bases, and 9 bases lay in between. From germline, CDR1 is SGHTA and CDR2 FQGTGA. There are 13 residues in the CDR3. CDR3 amino acids: CASSLYSGYGYTF. The CDR3 DNA reads TGTGCCAGCAGCTTATATAGTGGGTATGGCTACACCTTC.

The chain couples TRBV4-1 to TRBJ2-7; TRBD2 is a possible D gene (5 bases). CDR3 length: 14 residues. Germline CDR1 reads MGHRA; CDR2 reads YSYEKL. V lost 8 bases to trimming and J lost 0 bases, with 14 bases between them. The CDR3 loop reads CASGWTPVSYEQYF. The DNA of the CDR3 is TGCGCCAGCGGGTGGACTCCTGTCTCCTACGAGCAGTACTTC.

The gene calls are TRBV27 and TRBJ2-7, with D tentatively TRBD1 (5 bases). Germline CDR1 MNHEY, CDR2 SMNVEV (reference sequence). This CDR3 comprises 13 residues. Trimming removed 8 bases from V and 2 bases from J, with 13 bases in between. The CDR3 DNA reads as TGTGCCAGCGGTACGACAGAGACCTACGAGCAGTACTTC. This gives the protein CASGTTETYEQYF.

The chain is built from TRBV15 and TRBJ1-1, with a weak D call TRBD1 (5 bases). Trimming removed 0 bases at V and 6 bases at J, with 20 bases between. The CDR3 has 17 residues. Germline-derived CDR1 and CDR2 are LNHNV and YYDKDF (reference sequence). CDR3 DNA: TGTGCCACCAGCAGAGAGGGAGGGGCCCCGAATCGGGCTGAAGCTTTCTTT. Amino acid sequence: CATSREGGAPNRAEAFF.

The genes are TRBV21-1 and TRBJ1-5; the table gives TRBD1 as D, unverified against the DNA. TRBV21-1 is a pseudogene segment. This CDR3 has 12 amino acids. This chain's CDR3 is CASPPHNQPQHF. The CDR3 DNA reads TGTGCCAGCCCCCCCCACAATCAGCCCCAGCATTTT.

The chain recombines TRBV6-6 with TRBJ1-6; D is unclear. Germline CDR1 and CDR2: MNHNY and SVGAGI (reference sequence). The CDR3 contains 15 residues. V was pared by 5 bases and J by 3 bases, with 11 bases between. The CDR3 sequence: CASSEGANYNSPLHF. CDR3 sequence (DNA): TGTGCCAGCAGTGAGGGAGCAAACTATAATTCACCCCTCCACTTT.

The gene calls are TRBV7-2 and TRBJ1-2, with TRBD1 matching over 8 bases. CDR3 length: 11 residues. V lost 5 bases, J lost 11 bases, and 4 bases stayed unmatched. Germline V gene sequence: CDR1 SGHTA, CDR2 FQGNSA. In DNA form, the CDR3 reads TGTGCCAGCAGCGTACGACAGGGGTACACCTTC. This codes for CASSVRQGYTF.

This sequence joins TRBV27 and TRBJ2-7, with a possible D match to TRBD1 (6 bases). Germline V gives CDR1 MNHEY, CDR2 SMNVEV (reference sequence). The germline V and J ends were trimmed by 5 bases and 3 bases, with 14 bases remaining between them. The CDR3 covers 14 residues. The chain's CDR3 is CASSESRGYYEQYF. The CDR3 coding sequence is TGTGCCAGCAGTGAATCCAGGGGCTACTACGAGCAGTACTTC.

This chain links TRBV11-2 with TRBJ2-7, with D unresolved. Between the trimmed V and J ends, which lost 1 base and 3 bases, there was a span of 19 bases. Germline CDR1 reads SGHAT; CDR2 reads FQNNGV. The CDR3 is 17 residues long. In nucleotides, the CDR3 is TGTGCCAGCAGCTTAGCCTATTCCCGAACTATCGACTACGAGCAGTACTTC. This sequence encodes CASSLAYSRTIDYEQYF.

This sequence joins TRBV6-1 and TRBJ1-2; D is undetermined. This CDR3 is 10 amino acids long. V was pared by 4 bases and J by 8 bases, with 5 bases between. Germline V gene data show CDR1 as MNHNS and CDR2 as SASEGT. Here the CDR3 DNA reads TGTGCCAGCAGTGTAATAGGCTACACCTTC. Encoded protein: CASSVIGYTF.

The chain links TRBV12-5 to TRBJ2-7; D possibly corresponds to TRBD1 (6 bases). CDR3 length equals 17 residues. V was trimmed by 0 bases and J by 0 bases, leaving 15 bases between them. The germline V gene has CDR1 LGHNT and CDR2 FRNRAP. The CDR3 DNA sequence: TGTGCTAGTGGTTTGGTACGGGGCAGGGGAAGCTCCTACGAGCAGTACTTC. Its protein is CASGLVRGRGSSYEQYF.

The chain recombines TRBV13 with TRBJ1-4, with D tentatively TRBD1 (5 bases). V was pared by 3 bases and J by 8 bases, with 19 bases between. The germline CDR1 and CDR2 sequences are PRHDT and FYEKMQ (reference sequence). The CDR3 is made up of 16 amino acids. Here the CDR3 DNA reads TGTGCCAGCAGCTTCACCAACCCGGGACGCGGAGAAAAACTGTTTTTT. It encodes CASSFTNPGRGEKLFF.

The chain is built from TRBV19 and TRBJ1-1; TRBD1 is a possible D gene (5 bases). Germline V gene data show CDR1 as LNHDA and CDR2 as SQIVND (reference sequence). The ends were cut back, 3 bases at V and 11 bases at J, with 10 bases in the middle. The CDR3 covers 11 residues. CDR3 DNA sequence: TGTGCCAGTAGTATTGGGGGGGGTGCTTTCTTT. It yields the protein CASSIGGGAFF.

V and J are TRBV10-3 and TRBJ2-7; D is unclear. This CDR3 contains 11 residues. V lost 5 bases and J 7 bases, leaving 9 bases between the germline ends. CDR1 is ENHRY, CDR2 SYGVKD, per germline. The CDR3 DNA reads TGTGCCATCAGTCCCTCCGGGGAGCAGTACTTC. It codes for CAISPSGEQYF.

The chain recombines TRBV10-2 with TRBJ1-4; no clear D gene. Germline CDR1 is WSHSY and CDR2 is SAAADI. This CDR3 region has 13 residues. V shed 3 bases and J shed 6 bases, with 8 bases lying between them. CDR3 in DNA: TGCGCCAGCAGTGACCCCCTGGATGAAAAACTGTTTTTT. This gives the protein CASSDPLDEKLFF.

The rearrangement links TRBV7-9 to TRBJ2-6, with 7 bases fitting TRBD1. CDR3 length: 16 residues. The J segment lost 0 bases and the V segment lost 5 bases, leaving 4 bases of the junction unmatched. Germline values: CDR1 SEHNR, CDR2 FQNEAQ (reference sequence). CDR3 nucleotides: TGTGCCAGCAGCCGGGACAGACCCTCTGGGGCCAACGTCCTGACTTTC. This translates into CASSRDRPSGANVLTF.

This sequence joins TRBV2 and TRBJ1-1; D unclear. The CDR3 totals 12 residues. The germline V gene encodes CDR1 SNHLY and CDR2 FYNNEI. Trimming took off 2 bases at V and 5 bases at J, with 6 bases between the two ends. The CDR3 nucleotides are TGTGCCAGCAGTGAATCTACGACTGAAGCTTTCTTT. Its protein is CASSESTTEAFF.

The V gene is TRBV2, the J gene TRBJ1-2; D perhaps matches TRBD1 (5 bases). Germline CDR1 reads SNHLY; CDR2 reads FYNNEI. Trimming shortened V by 6 bases and J by 4 bases, and 18 bases separated the two germline ends. This CDR3 region has 15 residues. The CDR3 coding sequence is TGTGCCAGCAGGACAGACTTACTACGATCCTATGGCTACACCTTC. Protein sequence: CASRTDLLRSYGYTF. Supplemented by reference TRBV2 and TRBJ1-2, the full variable domain reads EPEVTQTPSHQVTQMGQEVILRCVPISNHLYFYWYRQILGQKVEFLVSFYNNEISEKSEIFDDQFSVERPDGSNFTLKIRSTKLEDSAMYFCASRTDLLRSYGYTFGSGTRLTVV.

This chain uses TRBV29-1 with TRBJ1-2; no reliable D call. Germline V gives CDR1 SQVTM, CDR2 ANQGSEA. There are 13 residues in the CDR3. V lost 4 bases, J lost 4 bases, and 13 bases lay in between. CDR3 sequence: CSVVSELTYGYTF. For the CDR3, the DNA is TGCAGCGTTGTATCGGAGCTAACCTATGGCTACACCTTC.

This clone was seen a handful of times. The chain links TRBV6-1 to TRBJ1-5; D unresolved. V lost 4 bases to trimming and J lost 2 bases, with 12 bases between them. The CDR3 runs 15 residues. In germline, CDR1 is MNHNS, CDR2 SASEGT. The CDR3 is CASSGSTIGNQPQHF. DNA for the CDR3: TGTGCCAGCAGTGGGAGCACGATAGGCAATCAGCCCCAGCATTTT.

The rearrangement links TRBV10-3 to TRBJ1-6; 10 bases line up with TRBD1. Germline trimming cut 0 bases from V and 7 bases from J; bases unmatched to any gene: 0. Per germline, CDR1 ENHRY and CDR2 SYGVKD. The CDR3 runs to 15 residues. The CDR3 loop reads CAISESGQGNSPLHF. CDR3 DNA sequence: TGTGCCATCAGTGAGTCGGGACAGGGGAATTCACCCCTCCACTTT.

The genes are TRBV4-1 and TRBJ2-7; maybe TRBD1 (6 bases). Germline lookup yields CDR1 MGHRA and CDR2 YSYEKL. Trimming shortened V by 1 base and J by 2 bases, and 12 bases separated the two germline ends. This CDR3 region has 15 residues. Here the CDR3 DNA reads TGCGCCAGCAGCCAAGGGGGGCACAAACCCTACGAGCAGTACTTC. Amino acid sequence: CASSQGGHKPYEQYF.